This is a list of T cell receptor beta chains from one sample in a study of metastatic and nonmetastatic thyroid tumors. TCRdb re-called clones via MiXCR from the PCR reads. The table includes approximately 29,000 clones, approximately 29% detected once. The sample consisted of blood. The receptors shown here come from a female donor with papillary thyroid cancer or a benign thyroid nodule (not recorded which). Some clones in this sample may be carry-over from other donors' samples. Each CDR3 is given with its conserved first and last residue. D genes are given only for firm matches. The listing skips clone size in some rows; elsewhere it reads once, few, many or a size class.

V	D	J	size	DNA	CDR3
TRBV28	TRBD2	TRBJ2-1	many	TGTGCCAGCAGTCCTAGCGGGAGAGGATACAATGAGCAGTTCTTC	CASSPSGRGYNEQFF
TRBV6-2/TRBV6-3	.	TRBJ1-5	.	TGTGCCAGCAGGTCTACATGGGGTCAGCCCCAGCATTTT	CASRSTWGQPQHF
TRBV5-1	TRBD1	TRBJ2-3	.	TGCGCCAGCAGCGGACAGGACACAGATACGCAGTATTTT	CASSGQDTDTQYF
TRBV20-1	.	TRBJ2-1	medium-sized	TGCAGTGCTAGAGAGCCCACGGGAGCACGGTACAATGAGCAGTTCTTC	CSAREPTGARYNEQFF
TRBV18	.	TRBJ1-3	many	TGTGCCAGCTCCCCCAGGATGGAAGGAGGAAACACCATATATTTT	CASSPRMEGGNTIYF
TRBV21-1	.	TRBJ2-7	.	TGTGCCAGCAGCAAAGACAAACCCTACGAGCAGTACTTC	CASSKDKPYEQYF
TRBV18	TRBD2	TRBJ2-3	.	TGTGCCAGCTCACAGGGAGTACTAGCGACAGATACGCAGTATTTT	CASSQGVLATDTQYF
TRBV2	.	TRBJ1-1	many	TGTGCCAGCAGTGAACCCCCAGCGGTCAACATTCTTGAAGCTTTCTTT	CASSEPPAVNILEAFF
TRBV5-1	TRBD2	TRBJ2-2	few	TGCGCCAGCAGCTTGGACGGGAGGCCCGACACCGGGGAGCTGTTTTTT	CASSLDGRPDTGELFF
TRBV12-3/TRBV12-4	.	TRBJ1-1	.	TGTGCCAGCAGTTTAAAGTTGGACACTGAAGCTTTCTTT	CASSLKLDTEAFF
TRBV30	TRBD2	TRBJ2-1	many	TGTGCCTGGAGCTGGGGGACTACCCCTCCCCACAATGAGCAGTTCTTC	CAWSWGTTPPHNEQFF
TRBV24-1	TRBD2	TRBJ2-1	few	TGTGCCACCAGCGGGAGGGCCCCCTACAATGAGCAGTTCTTC	CATSGRAPYNEQFF
TRBV4-1	.	TRBJ1-6	.	TGCGCCAGCAGCCAAGAGTTCACGGTTAGTCCCCTCCACTTT	CASSQEFTVSPLHF
TRBV19	.	TRBJ1-1	many	TGTGCCAGTAGTATAACAGGTCGGATCACTGAAGCTTTCTTT	CASSITGRITEAFF
TRBV4-1	.	TRBJ1-2	.	TGCGCCAGCAGCCACTCAGACTATGGCTACACCTTC	CASSHSDYGYTF
TRBV27	TRBD2	TRBJ2-7	.	TGTGCCAGCAGTCCAAGGACTAGCGGCCGACAAAGCTCCTACGAGCAGTACTTC	CASSPRTSGRQSSYEQYF
TRBV29-1	.	TRBJ2-7	.	TGCAGCGTTAGAGACATGTTTATCTCCTACGAGCAGTACTTC	CSVRDMFISYEQYF
TRBV5-1	TRBD1	TRBJ1-4	few	TGCGCCAGCAGCTTGGGACAGGGTTTTCGAACAACTAATGAAAAACTGTTTTTT	CASSLGQGFRTTNEKLFF
TRBV6-1	.	TRBJ2-7	.	TGTGCCAGTTCACGCATCTACGAGCAGTACTTC	CASSRIYEQYF
TRBV9	.	TRBJ2-5	.	TGTGCCAGCAGCGCACTCGGTGGTGGGATCGGGGAGACCCAGTACTTC	CASSALGGGIGETQYF
TRBV5-1	TRBD1	TRBJ2-1	many	TGCGCCAGCAGCGGGACAGGGAACGTAAATGAGCAGTTCTTC	CASSGTGNVNEQFF
TRBV6-2/TRBV6-3	.	TRBJ2-2	.	TGTGCCAGCAGTTACTATCCCAGGGGCGGAACCGGCCACTGGGAGCTGTTTTTT	CASSYYPRGGTGHWELFF
TRBV28	TRBD1	TRBJ1-6	.	TGTGCCAGCAGAAGACAGGGAGATAATTCACCCCTCCACTTT	CASRRQGDNSPLHF
TRBV20-1	.	TRBJ1-2	many	TGCAGTGCTAGGTCGGGGAACTATGGCTACACCTTC	CSARSGNYGYTF
TRBV5-1	.	TRBJ2-1	.	TGCGCCAGCAGCGCCTCTAGTGATATCTACAATGAGCAGTTCTTC	CASSASSDIYNEQFF
TRBV6-4	TRBD2	TRBJ2-5	many	TGTGCCAGCAGTGCCGGGACTAGCGGGACTGAGACCCAGTATTTC	CASSAGTSGTETQYF
TRBV2	.	TRBJ2-2	.	TGTGCCAGCACCGGTAGGACATGGGCGACCGGGGATCTGTTTTTT	CASTGRTWATGDLFF
TRBV5-4	.	TRBJ1-4	many	TGTGCCAGCAGCCCAACCCCAGGGACTAATGAAAAACTGTTTTTT	CASSPTPGTNEKLFF
TRBV6-4	.	TRBJ1-6	many	TGTGCCAGCAGTGAGAATTTGGGGCCACCCCTCCACTTT	CASSENLGPPLHF
TRBV9	TRBD2	TRBJ2-7	.	TGTGCCAGCAGCGAGGGAAGCGGGAGGGTTTACGAGCAGTACTTC	CASSEGSGRVYEQYF
TRBV6-6	TRBD2	TRBJ2-5	many	TGTGCCAGTAGTTACTTTGCTAGCGGGAGTCAAGAGACCCAGTACTTC	CASSYFASGSQETQYF
TRBV10-3	.	TRBJ2-2	many	TGTGCCATCAGCCCTCTTAGCGGATCGAACACCGGGGAGCTGTTTTTT	CAISPLSGSNTGELFF